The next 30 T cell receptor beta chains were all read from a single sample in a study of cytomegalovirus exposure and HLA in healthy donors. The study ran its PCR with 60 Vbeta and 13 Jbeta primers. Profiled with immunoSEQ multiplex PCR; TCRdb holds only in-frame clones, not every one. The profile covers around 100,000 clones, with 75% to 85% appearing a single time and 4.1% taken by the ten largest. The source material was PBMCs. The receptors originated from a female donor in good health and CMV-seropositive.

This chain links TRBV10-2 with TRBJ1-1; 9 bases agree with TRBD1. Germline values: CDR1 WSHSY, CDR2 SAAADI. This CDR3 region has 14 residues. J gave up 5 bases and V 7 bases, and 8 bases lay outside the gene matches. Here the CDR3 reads CASTYTGGETEAFF. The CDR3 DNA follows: TGCGCCAGCACCTACACAGGGGGCGAGACTGAAGCTTTCTTT.

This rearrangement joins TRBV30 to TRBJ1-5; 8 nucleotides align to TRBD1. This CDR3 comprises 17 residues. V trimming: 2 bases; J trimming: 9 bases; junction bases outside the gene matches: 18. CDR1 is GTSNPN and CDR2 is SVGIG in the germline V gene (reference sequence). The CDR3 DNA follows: TGTGCCTGGAGTAGATATCAATCGGGGACAGGCGAAGGGCCCCAGCATTTT. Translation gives CAWSRYQSGTGEGPQHF.

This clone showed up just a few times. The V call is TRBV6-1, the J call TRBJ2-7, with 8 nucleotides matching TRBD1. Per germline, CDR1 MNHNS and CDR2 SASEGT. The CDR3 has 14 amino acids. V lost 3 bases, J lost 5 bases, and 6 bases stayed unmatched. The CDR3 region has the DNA TGTGCCAGCAGTGAGACAGGGGAAGTCGACGAGCAGTACTTC. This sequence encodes CASSETGEVDEQYF.

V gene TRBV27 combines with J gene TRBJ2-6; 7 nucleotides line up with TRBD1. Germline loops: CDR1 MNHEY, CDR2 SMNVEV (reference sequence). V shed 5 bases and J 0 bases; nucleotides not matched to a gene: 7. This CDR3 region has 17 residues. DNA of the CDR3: TGTGCCAGCAGTGCACAGGGGTCGGTCTCTGGGGCCAACGTCCTGACTTTC. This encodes CASSAQGSVSGANVLTF.

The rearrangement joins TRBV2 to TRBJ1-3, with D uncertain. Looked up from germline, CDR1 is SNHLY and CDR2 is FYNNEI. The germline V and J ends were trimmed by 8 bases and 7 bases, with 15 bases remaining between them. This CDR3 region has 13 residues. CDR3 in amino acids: CASERGFGNTIYF. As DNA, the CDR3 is TGTGCCAGCGAGCGGGGATTCGGGAACACCATATATTTT.

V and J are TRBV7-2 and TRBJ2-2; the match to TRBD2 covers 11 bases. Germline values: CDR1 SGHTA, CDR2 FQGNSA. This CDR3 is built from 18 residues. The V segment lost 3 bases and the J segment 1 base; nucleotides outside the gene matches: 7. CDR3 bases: TGTGCCAGCAGCTTTGCCTTACTAGCGGGGGTGAACACCGGGGAGCTGTTTTTT. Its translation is CASSFALLAGVNTGELFF.

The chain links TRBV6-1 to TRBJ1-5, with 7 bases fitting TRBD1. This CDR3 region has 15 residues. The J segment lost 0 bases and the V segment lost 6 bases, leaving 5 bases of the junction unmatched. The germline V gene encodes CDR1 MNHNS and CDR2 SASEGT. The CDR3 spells CASRETGLSNQPQHF. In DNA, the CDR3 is TGTGCCAGCAGGGAGACAGGGCTTAGCAATCAGCCCCAGCATTTT.

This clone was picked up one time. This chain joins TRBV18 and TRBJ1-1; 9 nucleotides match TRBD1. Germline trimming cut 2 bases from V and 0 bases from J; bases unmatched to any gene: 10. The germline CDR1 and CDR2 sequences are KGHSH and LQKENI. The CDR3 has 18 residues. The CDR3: CASSPFGQGSSLNTEAFF. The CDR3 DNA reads TGTGCCAGCTCACCATTTGGACAGGGGTCTAGCCTGAACACTGAAGCTTTCTTT.

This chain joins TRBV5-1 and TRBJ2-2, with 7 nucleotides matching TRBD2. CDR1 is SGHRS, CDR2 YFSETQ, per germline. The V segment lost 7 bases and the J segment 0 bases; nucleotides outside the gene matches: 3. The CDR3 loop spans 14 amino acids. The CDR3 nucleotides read TGCGCCAGCGCTAGCGGCGCGAACACCGGGGAGCTGTTTTTT. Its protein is CASASGANTGELFF. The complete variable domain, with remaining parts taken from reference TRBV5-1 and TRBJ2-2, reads KAGVTQTPRYLIKTRGQQVTLSCSPISGHRSVSWYQQTPGQGLQFLFEYFSETQRNKGNFPGRFSGRQFSNSRSEMNVSTLELGDSALYLCASASGANTGELFFGEGSRLTVL.

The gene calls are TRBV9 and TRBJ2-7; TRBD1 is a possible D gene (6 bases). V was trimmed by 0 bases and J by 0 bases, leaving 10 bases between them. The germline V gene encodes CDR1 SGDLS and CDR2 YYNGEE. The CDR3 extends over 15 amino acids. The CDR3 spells CASSVGQAASYEQYF. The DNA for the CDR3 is TGTGCCAGCAGCGTAGGACAGGCAGCCTCCTACGAGCAGTACTTC.

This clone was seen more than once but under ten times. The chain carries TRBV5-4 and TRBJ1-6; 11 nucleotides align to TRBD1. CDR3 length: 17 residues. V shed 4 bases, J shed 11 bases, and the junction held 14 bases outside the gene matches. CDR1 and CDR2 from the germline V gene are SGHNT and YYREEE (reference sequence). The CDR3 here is CASSTGTGGRFRTPLHF. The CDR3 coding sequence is TGTGCCAGCAGCACAGGGACAGGGGGGCGTTTTCGGACACCCCTCCACTTT. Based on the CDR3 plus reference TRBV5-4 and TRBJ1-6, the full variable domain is ETGVTQSPTHLIKTRGQQVTLRCSSQSGHNTVSWYQQALGQGPQFIFQYYREEENGRGNFPPRFSGLQFPNYSSELNVNALELDDSALYLCASSTGTGGRFRTPLHFGNGTRLTVT.

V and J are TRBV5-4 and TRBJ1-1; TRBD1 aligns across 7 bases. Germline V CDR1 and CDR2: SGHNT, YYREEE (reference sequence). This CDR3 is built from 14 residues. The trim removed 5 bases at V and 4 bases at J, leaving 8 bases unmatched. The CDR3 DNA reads TGTGCCAGCAGAGAGAGACAGGGTACCACTGAAGCTTTCTTT. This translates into CASRERQGTTEAFF.

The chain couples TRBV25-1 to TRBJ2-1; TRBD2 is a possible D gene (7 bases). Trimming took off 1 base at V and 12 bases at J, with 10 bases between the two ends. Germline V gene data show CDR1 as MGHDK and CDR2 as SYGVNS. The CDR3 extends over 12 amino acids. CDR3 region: CASSESGGGQFF. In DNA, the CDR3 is TGTGCCAGCAGTGAATCGGGGGGCGGGCAGTTCTTC.

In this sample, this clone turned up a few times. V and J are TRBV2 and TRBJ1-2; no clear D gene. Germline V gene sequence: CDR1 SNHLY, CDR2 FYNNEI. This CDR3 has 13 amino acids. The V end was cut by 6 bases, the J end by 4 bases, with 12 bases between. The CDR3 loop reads CASSQQQGYGYTF. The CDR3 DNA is TGTGCCAGCAGCCAACAGCAAGGCTATGGCTACACCTTC.

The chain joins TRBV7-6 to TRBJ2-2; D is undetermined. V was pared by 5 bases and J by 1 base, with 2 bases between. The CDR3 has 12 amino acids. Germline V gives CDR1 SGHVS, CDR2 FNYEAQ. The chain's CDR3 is CASSLNTGELFF. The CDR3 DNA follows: TGTGCCAGCAGCCTGAACACCGGGGAGCTGTTTTTT.

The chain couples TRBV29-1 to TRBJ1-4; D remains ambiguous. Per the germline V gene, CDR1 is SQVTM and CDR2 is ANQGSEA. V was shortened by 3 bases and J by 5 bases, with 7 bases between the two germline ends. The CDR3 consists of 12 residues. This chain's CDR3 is CSVDTSNEKLFF. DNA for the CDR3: TGCAGCGTTGATACGAGCAATGAAAAACTGTTTTTT. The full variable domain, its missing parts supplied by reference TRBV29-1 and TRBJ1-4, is SAVISQKPSRDICQRGTSLTIQCQVDSQVTMMFWYRQQPGQSLTLIATANQGSEATYESGFVIDKFPISRPNLTFSTLTVSNMSPEDSSIYLCSVDTSNEKLFFGSGTQLSVL.

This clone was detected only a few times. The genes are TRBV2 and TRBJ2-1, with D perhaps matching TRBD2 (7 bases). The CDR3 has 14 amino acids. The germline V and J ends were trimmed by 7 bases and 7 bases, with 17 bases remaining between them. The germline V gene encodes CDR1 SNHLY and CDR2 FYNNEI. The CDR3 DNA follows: TGTGCCAGCACCAGAGGGGGGGGACGGAATGAGCAGTTCTTC. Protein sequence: CASTRGGGRNEQFF.

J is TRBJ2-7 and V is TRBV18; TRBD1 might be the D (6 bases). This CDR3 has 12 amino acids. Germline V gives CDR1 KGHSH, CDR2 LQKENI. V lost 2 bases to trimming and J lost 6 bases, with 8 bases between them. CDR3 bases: TGTGCCAGCTCACCAGGGGGCCGCGAGCAGTACTTC. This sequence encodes CASSPGGREQYF.

CDR3 sequence: CASSTDSGAAGAFF. CDR3 DNA sequence: TGTGCCAGCAGCACGGATTCAGGGGCCGCCGGAGCTTTCTTT. The chain has TRBV9 and TRBJ1-1; D perhaps matches TRBD1 (6 bases). Trimming stripped 4 bases from V and 10 bases from J, with 20 bases between. The CDR3 extends over 14 amino acids. CDR1 and CDR2 (germline): SGDLS, YYNGEE.

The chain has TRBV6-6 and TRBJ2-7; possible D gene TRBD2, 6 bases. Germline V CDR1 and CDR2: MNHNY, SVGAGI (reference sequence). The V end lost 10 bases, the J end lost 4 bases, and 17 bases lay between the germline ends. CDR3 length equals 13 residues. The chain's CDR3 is CATSAGWTYEQYF. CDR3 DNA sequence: TGTGCCACCTCGGCGGGGTGGACTTACGAGCAGTACTTC.

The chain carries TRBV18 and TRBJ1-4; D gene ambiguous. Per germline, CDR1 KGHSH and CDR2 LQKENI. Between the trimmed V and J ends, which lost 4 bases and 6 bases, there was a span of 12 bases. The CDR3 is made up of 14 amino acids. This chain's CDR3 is CASSLEWGDEKLFF. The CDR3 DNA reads TGTGCCAGCTCACTGGAATGGGGAGATGAAAAACTGTTTTTT.

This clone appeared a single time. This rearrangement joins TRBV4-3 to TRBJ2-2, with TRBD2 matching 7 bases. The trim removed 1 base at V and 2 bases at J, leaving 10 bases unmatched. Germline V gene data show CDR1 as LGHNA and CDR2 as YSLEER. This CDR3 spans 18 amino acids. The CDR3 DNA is TGCGCCAGCAGCCAAGTAACGGCGGGGGAACCAAACACCGGGGAGCTGTTTTTT. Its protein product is CASSQVTAGEPNTGELFF.

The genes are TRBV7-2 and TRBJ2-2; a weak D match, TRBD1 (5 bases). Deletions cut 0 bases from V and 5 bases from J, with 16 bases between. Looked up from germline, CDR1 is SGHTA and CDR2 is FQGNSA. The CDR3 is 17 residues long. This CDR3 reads CASSLAVQDKLTGELFF. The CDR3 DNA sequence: TGTGCCAGCAGCTTAGCGGTCCAGGACAAACTGACCGGGGAGCTGTTTTTT.

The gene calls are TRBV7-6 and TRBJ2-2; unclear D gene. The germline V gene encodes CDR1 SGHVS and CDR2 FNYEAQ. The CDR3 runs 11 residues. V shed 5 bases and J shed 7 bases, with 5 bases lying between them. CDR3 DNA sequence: TGTGCCAGCAGCGACAACGGGGAGCTGTTTTTT. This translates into CASSDNGELFF.

Written as DNA, the CDR3 is TGTGCCAGTAGTCCCCGGGGACAGAACTATGGCTACACCTTC. The encoded protein is CASSPRGQNYGYTF. This rearrangement joins TRBV19 to TRBJ1-2; 7 bases line up with TRBD1. CDR1 and CDR2 (germline): LNHDA, SQIVND (reference sequence). Germline trimming cut 5 bases from V and 2 bases from J; bases unmatched to any gene: 5. The CDR3 length is 14 residues.

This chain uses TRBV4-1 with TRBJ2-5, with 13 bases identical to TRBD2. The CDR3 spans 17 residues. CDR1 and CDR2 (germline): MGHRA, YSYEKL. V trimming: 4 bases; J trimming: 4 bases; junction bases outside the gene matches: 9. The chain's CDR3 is CASSRGGLAGVGETQYF. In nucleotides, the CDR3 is TGCGCCAGCAGCCGGGGTGGACTAGCGGGGGTGGGAGAGACCCAGTACTTC.

The CDR3 nucleotides read TGCGCCAGCAGCGATGGGGCGGCCTATGGCTACACCTTC. Translation: CASSDGAAYGYTF. The V call is TRBV5-1, the J call TRBJ1-2; TRBD1 might be the D (5 bases). The V end was cut by 4 bases, the J end by 4 bases, with 11 bases between. Germline V gene sequence: CDR1 SGHRS, CDR2 YFSETQ. The CDR3 is made up of 13 amino acids.

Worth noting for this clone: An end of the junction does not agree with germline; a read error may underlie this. CDR3 sequence (DNA): TGTGCCAGCAGCCTATGGACCGGGATTGGTGGCCACACCTTC. Translated, it gives CASSLWTGIGGHTF. The gene calls are TRBV9 and TRBJ1-2; D is uncertain. The germline V gene encodes CDR1 SGDLS and CDR2 YYNGEE. The CDR3 sequence is 14 residues long.

This chain's CDR3 is CASSGGTGGLSTDTQYF. CDR3 nucleotides: TGCGCCAGCAGCGGGGGGACGGGAGGCTTGAGCACAGATACGCAGTATTTT. The chain has TRBV4-1 and TRBJ2-3, with 7 bases lining up with TRBD2. The length of the CDR3 is 17 residues. After removal of 5 bases from V and 0 bases from J, the junction contained 11 bases not matched to a gene. Germline V gene sequence: CDR1 MGHRA, CDR2 YSYEKL.

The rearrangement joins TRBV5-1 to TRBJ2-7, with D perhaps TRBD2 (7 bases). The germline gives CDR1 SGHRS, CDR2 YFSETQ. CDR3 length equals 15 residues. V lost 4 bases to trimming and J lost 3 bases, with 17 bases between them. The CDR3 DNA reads TGCGCCAGCAGCCCCGGGGCGGGGGCGGGCTACGAGCAGTACTTC. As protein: CASSPGAGAGYEQYF.